This T cell receptor beta chain was identified in a study of shared clonotypes between healthy human individuals. General study points: A few donors showed sharing of around 5.3% of naive CD4 clonotypes.

In regard to this clone: Its antigen remains unknown.

V lost 5 bases and J 8 bases, leaving 18 bases between the germline ends. This CDR3 spans 15 amino acids. Germline CDR1 reads MGHRA; CDR2 reads YSYEKL. TCRdb's copy holds only in-frame clones and misses some; the assay was immunoSEQ multiplex PCR. The sample carries 760,000 or so clones, 95% to 97% recorded once. CD45RO-negative, CCR7-selected cells formed the naive CD8 fraction, which excluded terminally differentiated effector memory CD45RA+ cells. Sequencing was performed on naive CD8+ T cells sorted from blood. The gene calls are TRBV4-1 and TRBJ1-4, with D perhaps matching TRBD1 (6 bases). This receptor was obtained from a man aged 25 to 40 in good health. Here the CDR3 reads CASSTNPGGGEKLFF. The CDR3 region has the DNA TGCGCCAGCAGCACTAACCCCGGGGGCGGAGAAAAACTGTTTTTT.